The 25 T cell receptor beta chains below all came from one sample that was sequenced in a study of lymphopenia after photon versus proton radiotherapy. The data were produced by immunoSEQ multiplex PCR, yet TCRdb's version contains in-frame clones alone and is incomplete. This table holds around 30,000 clones, 84% found once. The sequenced sample was peripheral blood, obtained from a patient treated with proton-based radiotherapy. These receptors were collected from a woman aged 70-85 years with pancreatic cancer.

The chain recombines TRBV10-3 with TRBJ2-1; D gene uncertain. The CDR3 runs to 12 residues. Per germline, CDR1 ENHRY and CDR2 SYGVKD. V dropped 7 bases and J dropped 5 bases, with 9 bases sitting between them. For the CDR3, the DNA is TGTGCCATCACCTCACTGAACAATGAGCAGTTCTTC. This sequence encodes CAITSLNNEQFF.

This clone appeared a single time. The chain carries TRBV10-3 and TRBJ2-5; tentatively, D is TRBD2 (6 bases). Looked up from germline, CDR1 is ENHRY and CDR2 is SYGVKD. V lost 6 bases to trimming and J lost 0 bases, with 11 bases between them. The CDR3 is made up of 14 amino acids. The CDR3 loop reads CAIRGGPNQETQYF. CDR3 DNA: TGTGCCATCAGGGGGGGACCGAACCAAGAGACCCAGTACTTC.

The CDR3 sequence: CASSKSTGSLVRDQPQHF. In DNA, the CDR3 is TGTGCCAGCAGCAAATCGACAGGGTCTTTAGTTAGGGATCAGCCCCAGCATTTT. The V and J genes are TRBV7-9 and TRBJ1-5, with 7 bases matching TRBD1. Trimming removed 5 bases from V and 5 bases from J; junction bases left unmatched: 18. The CDR3 has 18 amino acids. Germline V gives CDR1 SEHNR, CDR2 FQNEAQ (reference sequence).

This sequence joins TRBV6-5 and TRBJ2-7; 9 positions match TRBD1. This CDR3 has 13 residues. The V segment lost 5 bases and the J segment 4 bases; nucleotides outside the gene matches: 3. The germline V gene has CDR1 MNHEY and CDR2 SVGAGI. Written as DNA, the CDR3 is TGTGCCAGCAGTCGGGACAGGGCTTACGAGCAGTACTTC. Protein product: CASSRDRAYEQYF.

This clone came up once. The CDR3 loop reads CASSIQDTQYF. As DNA, the CDR3 is TGTGCCAGTAGTATTCAAGATACGCAGTATTTT. The V call is TRBV19, the J call TRBJ2-3; no clear D. In germline, CDR1 is LNHDA, CDR2 SQIVND (reference sequence). Between the trimmed V and J ends, which lost 3 bases and 5 bases, there was a span of 3 bases. The CDR3 contains 11 residues.

This chain connects TRBV6-1 to TRBJ2-1; 8 bases align to TRBD1. Germline CDR1 and CDR2: MNHNS and SASEGT. The ends lost 8 bases at V and 4 bases at J; junction bases unmatched: 7. This CDR3 is built from 14 residues. The CDR3 coding sequence is TGTGCCAGCTACGGACAGGGAGGTTACAATGAGCAGTTCTTC. Its protein product is CASYGQGGYNEQFF.

This clone occurred a few times. V and J are TRBV19 and TRBJ1-5, with D possibly matching TRBD1 (6 bases). Germline V lookup: CDR1 LNHDA, CDR2 SQIVND (reference sequence). V was cut by 3 bases and J by 7 bases, with 19 bases left in between. The CDR3 runs 16 residues. Here the CDR3 reads CASSIHPGGRGQPQHF. The CDR3 DNA is TGTGCCAGTAGTATTCACCCCGGGGGGCGAGGGCAGCCCCAGCATTTT.

The genes are TRBV12-5 and TRBJ2-7; D unresolved. V lost 0 bases and J lost 1, with 7 bases in between. The CDR3 extends over 14 amino acids. Germline V lookup: CDR1 LGHNT, CDR2 FRNRAP. This chain's CDR3 is CASGLVTKSYEQYF. DNA for the CDR3: TGTGCTAGTGGTTTGGTAACAAAATCCTACGAGCAGTACTTC.

This clone came up a few times. The CDR3: CASTVGTDTQYF. CDR3 in DNA: TGTGCCAGCACGGTTGGCACAGATACGCAGTATTTT. The genes are TRBV6-5 and TRBJ2-3, with D unresolved. V lost 7 bases, J lost 1 base, and 6 bases lay in between. From germline, CDR1 is MNHEY and CDR2 SVGAGI. CDR3 length: 12 amino acids.

This rearrangement joins TRBV25-1 to TRBJ1-2; D is ambiguous. Germline CDR1 and CDR2: MGHDK and SYGVNS. This CDR3 region has 12 residues. Trimming removed 1 base at V and 5 bases at J, with 5 bases between. CDR3 nucleotide sequence: TGTGCCAGCAGTGAATCTTATTATGGCTACACCTTC. Encoded protein: CASSESYYGYTF.

CDR3 residues: CASSFGLGFYEQYF. The CDR3 DNA follows: TGTGCCAGCAGCTTTGGGTTGGGGTTCTACGAGCAGTACTTC. J is TRBJ2-7 and V is TRBV7-9; D is ambiguous. Trimming left V 3 bases short and J 3 bases short, with 12 bases between. Germline V lookup: CDR1 SEHNR, CDR2 FQNEAQ (reference sequence). The CDR3 has 14 residues.

V and J are TRBV6-6 and TRBJ1-5, with TRBD1 matching 8 bases. Germline V gives CDR1 MNHNY, CDR2 SVGAGI (reference sequence). Trimming at V came to 5 bases and at J to 3 bases, leaving 3 bases not matched to a gene. The CDR3 spans 14 residues. The CDR3 loop reads CASSGQGANQPQHF. The CDR3 DNA reads as TGTGCCAGCAGTGGACAGGGCGCCAATCAGCCCCAGCATTTT.

The genes are TRBV25-1 and TRBJ2-6; D is ambiguous. This CDR3 is 15 amino acids long. V lost 3 bases to trimming and J lost 1 base, with 7 bases between them. CDR1 is MGHDK and CDR2 is SYGVNS in the germline V gene. CDR3 in amino acids: CASSDWISGANVLTF. The CDR3 DNA reads as TGTGCCAGCAGTGATTGGATTTCTGGGGCCAACGTCCTGACTTTC.

This chain uses TRBV5-3 with TRBJ2-6, with a weak D call TRBD1 (6 bases). TRBV5-3 is given ORF status, its function remaining uncertain. The V gene lost 2 bases and the J gene lost 0 bases, with 18 bases spanning the gap. This CDR3 comprises 19 residues. The CDR3 region has the DNA TGTGCCAGAAGCTTTCACCTTGGACAGCTAACCTCTGGGGCCAACGTCCTGACTTTC. It encodes CARSFHLGQLTSGANVLTF.

The V gene is TRBV7-9, the J gene TRBJ1-2, with D unclear. This CDR3 contains 12 residues. In germline, CDR1 is SEHNR, CDR2 FQNEAQ (reference sequence). The V end lost 0 bases, the J end lost 6 bases, and 5 bases lay between the germline ends. CDR3 loop: CASSLAPDGYTF. The CDR3 DNA sequence: TGTGCCAGCAGCTTAGCCCCAGATGGCTACACCTTC.

The chain recombines TRBV5-1 with TRBJ2-1, with no clear D. The CDR3 is made up of 13 amino acids. Trimming removed 0 bases from V and 7 bases from J, with 8 bases in between. Germline V gene sequence: CDR1 SGHRS, CDR2 YFSETQ. The CDR3 DNA follows: TGCGCCAGCAGCTTGGCCGAAGTAAATGAGCAGTTCTTC. Its translation: CASSLAEVNEQFF. Drawing the rest from reference TRBV5-1 and TRBJ2-1, the complete variable domain is KAGVTQTPRYLIKTRGQQVTLSCSPISGHRSVSWYQQTPGQGLQFLFEYFSETQRNKGNFPGRFSGRQFSNSRSEMNVSTLELGDSALYLCASSLAEVNEQFFGPGTRLTVL.

The chain is built from TRBV19 and TRBJ1-1; possible D gene TRBD1, 6 bases. The CDR3 length is 12 residues. V dropped 1 base and J dropped 7 bases, with 7 bases sitting between them. CDR1 and CDR2 (germline): LNHDA, SQIVND (reference sequence). For the CDR3, the DNA is TGTGCCAGTAGTATAGGGGGACATGAAGCTTTCTTT. It codes for CASSIGGHEAFF.

The rearrangement links TRBV19 to TRBJ2-1; 9 bases map to TRBD2. The germline gives CDR1 LNHDA, CDR2 SQIVND (reference sequence). V lost 3 bases to trimming and J lost 4 bases; unmatched junction nucleotides: 7. The CDR3 is made up of 16 amino acids. This CDR3 is CASSILGLASYNEQFF. CDR3 sequence (DNA): TGTGCCAGTAGTATTCTCGGACTAGCGAGTTACAATGAGCAGTTCTTC.

The J gene is TRBJ2-5, the V gene TRBV6-5, with 10 bases matching TRBD2. V gave up 6 bases and J gave up 5 bases; unmatched junction bases: 9. This CDR3 is built from 15 residues. CDR1 and CDR2 (germline): MNHEY, SVGAGI. CDR3 sequence (DNA): TGTGCCAGCAGGCAGCGGGAGGGCCGCTTGGAGACCCAGTACTTC. Translation gives CASRQREGRLETQYF.

The chain links TRBV5-1 to TRBJ2-2; 9 positions agree with TRBD1. The CDR3 spans 15 residues. Germline V gives CDR1 SGHRS, CDR2 YFSETQ. V lost 6 bases and J lost 3; bases outside the gene matches: 6. As DNA, the CDR3 is TGCGCCAGCAAACGGACAGGGGTTTACACCGGGGAGCTGTTTTTT. Translating gives CASKRTGVYTGELFF.

The chain employs TRBV5-5 and TRBJ2-1; D is possibly TRBD1 (6 bases). CDR3 length: 14 amino acids. The V gene lost 5 bases and the J gene lost 5 bases, with 14 bases spanning the gap. CDR1 SGHKS and CDR2 YYEKEE come from the germline V gene (reference sequence). The CDR3 reads CASRPLDRNNEQFF. In DNA form, the CDR3 reads TGTGCCAGCAGACCTTTAGACAGGAACAATGAGCAGTTCTTC.

The V gene is TRBV7-2, the J gene TRBJ1-2; the D gene is possibly TRBD1 (6 bases). CDR1 SGHTA and CDR2 FQGNSA come from the germline V gene. V was trimmed by 4 bases and J by 5 bases, leaving 11 bases between them. The CDR3 runs 13 residues. CDR3 bases: TGTGCCAGCAGCTACCAAGGGGGGTATGGCTACACCTTC. It yields the protein CASSYQGGYGYTF. Looking up the rest from reference TRBV7-2 and TRBJ1-2 gives the full variable domain: GAGVSQSPSNKVTEKGKDVELRCDPISGHTALYWYRQSLGQGLEFLIYFQGNSAPDKSGLPSDRFSAERTGGSVSTLTIQRTQQEDSAVYLCASSYQGGYGYTFGSGTRLTVV.

This rearrangement joins TRBV2 to TRBJ2-7; 11 bases are shared with TRBD2. Trimming at V came to 4 bases and at J to 2 bases, leaving 1 base not matched to a gene. The CDR3 covers 14 residues. Per the germline V gene, CDR1 is SNHLY and CDR2 is FYNNEI. The CDR3 DNA reads as TGTGCCAGCAGTGGACTAGCGGGACCCTACGAGCAGTACTTC. It is translated as CASSGLAGPYEQYF.

The chain joins TRBV28 to TRBJ1-6; D is perhaps TRBD1 (5 bases). Germline V gives CDR1 MDHEN, CDR2 SYDVKM. V lost 3 bases, J lost 0 bases, and 15 bases lay in between. The CDR3 is 18 residues long. The CDR3 loop reads CASSLAGRGSSYNSPLHF. CDR3 coding DNA: TGTGCCAGCAGTTTGGCAGGGAGGGGTAGCTCCTATAATTCACCCCTCCACTTT.

The chain couples TRBV9 to TRBJ2-7, with 10 bases aligning to TRBD2. V was pared by 3 bases and J by 9 bases, with 12 bases of the junction left unmatched. The CDR3 runs 15 residues. In germline, CDR1 is SGDLS, CDR2 YYNGEE. The CDR3 bases are TGTGCCAGCAGCGATACCGGGACTAGCGTTGAGGGGCAGTACTTC. This codes for CASSDTGTSVEGQYF.